This T cell receptor beta chain was recovered during a study of blood T cells in healthy people across ages. The CDR3 covers 14 residues. V lost 5 bases and J 3 bases, leaving 13 bases between the germline ends. CDR1 is MNHEY, CDR2 SVGAGI, per germline. A remark on this clonotype: The target antigen is unknown.

PCR was performed a second time for 7 to 11 cycles using a sample-barcoded 5' primer and a J-beta primer mix. MiXCR, run by TCRdb on the 5' RACE reads, gives a single entry per CDR3 protein. There are about 1 million distinct CDR3 sequences in the sample; 40% to 50% occur only once, and about 19% lies in the top ten. Findings of the study overall: Significant beta diversity loss was already apparent by age approximately 36, declining roughly linearly.

This TCR was recovered from a woman aged 55 to 70 in good health. Source material: blood. V gene TRBV6-5 combines with J gene TRBJ1-2; no clear D gene. CDR3 loop: CASSRRDGDYGYTF. The CDR3 DNA sequence: TGTGCCAGCAGTAGACGAGACGGGGACTATGGCTACACCTTC.